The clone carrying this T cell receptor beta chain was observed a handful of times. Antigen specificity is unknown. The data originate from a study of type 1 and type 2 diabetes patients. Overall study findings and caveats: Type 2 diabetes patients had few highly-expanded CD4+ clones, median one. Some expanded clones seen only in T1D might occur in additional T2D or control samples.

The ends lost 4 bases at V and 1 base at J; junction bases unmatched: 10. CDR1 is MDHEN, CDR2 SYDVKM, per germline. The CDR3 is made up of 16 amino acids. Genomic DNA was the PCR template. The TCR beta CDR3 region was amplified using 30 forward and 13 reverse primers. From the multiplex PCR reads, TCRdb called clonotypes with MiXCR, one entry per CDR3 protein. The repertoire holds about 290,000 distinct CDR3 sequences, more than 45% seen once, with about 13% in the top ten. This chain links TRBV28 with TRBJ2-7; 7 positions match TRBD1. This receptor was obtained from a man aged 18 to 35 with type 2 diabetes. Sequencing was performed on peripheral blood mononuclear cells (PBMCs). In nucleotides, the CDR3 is TGTGCCAGCAGTTCGACCGGGACAGCTATATCCTACGAGCAGTACTTC. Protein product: CASSSTGTAISYEQYF.